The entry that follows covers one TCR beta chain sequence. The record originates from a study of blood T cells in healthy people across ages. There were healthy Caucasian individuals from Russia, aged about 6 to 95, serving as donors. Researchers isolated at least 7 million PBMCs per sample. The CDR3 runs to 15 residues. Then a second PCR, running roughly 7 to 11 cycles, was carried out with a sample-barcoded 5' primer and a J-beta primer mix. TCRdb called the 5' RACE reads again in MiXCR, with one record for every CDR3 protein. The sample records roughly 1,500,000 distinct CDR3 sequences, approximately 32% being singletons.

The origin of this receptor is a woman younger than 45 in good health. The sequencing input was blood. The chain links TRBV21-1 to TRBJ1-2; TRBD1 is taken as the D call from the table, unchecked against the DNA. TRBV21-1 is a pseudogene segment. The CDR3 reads CASILKGFRVYGYTF. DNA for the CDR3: TGTGCCAGCATCCTAAAGGGGTTCAGGGTTTATGGCTACACCTTC.